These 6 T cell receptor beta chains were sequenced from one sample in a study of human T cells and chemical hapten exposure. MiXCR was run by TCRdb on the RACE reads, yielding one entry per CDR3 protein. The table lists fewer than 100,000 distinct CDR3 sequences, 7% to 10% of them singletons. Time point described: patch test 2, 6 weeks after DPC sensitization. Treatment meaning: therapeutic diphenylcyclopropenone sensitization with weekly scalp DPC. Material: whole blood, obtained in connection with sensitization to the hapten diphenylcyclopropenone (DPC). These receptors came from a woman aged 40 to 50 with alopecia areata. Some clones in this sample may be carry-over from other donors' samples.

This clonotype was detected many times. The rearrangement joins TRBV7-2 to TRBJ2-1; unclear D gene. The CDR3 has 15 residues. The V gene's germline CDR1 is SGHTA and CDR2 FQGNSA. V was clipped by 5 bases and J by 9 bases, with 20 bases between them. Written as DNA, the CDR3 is TGTGCCAGCAGCGCTGGGCTCACCCTTACGAGTGAGCAGTTCTTC. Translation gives CASSAGLTLTSEQFF.

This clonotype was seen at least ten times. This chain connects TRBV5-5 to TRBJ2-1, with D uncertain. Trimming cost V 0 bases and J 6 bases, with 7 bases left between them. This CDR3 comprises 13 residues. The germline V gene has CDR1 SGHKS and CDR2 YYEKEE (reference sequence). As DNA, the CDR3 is TGTGCCAGCAGCTTGGGGAGTTCCAATGAGCAGTTCTTC. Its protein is CASSLGSSNEQFF. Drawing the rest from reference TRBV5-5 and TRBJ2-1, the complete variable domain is DAGVTQSPTHLIKTRGQQVTLRCSPISGHKSVSWYQQVLGQGPQFIFQYYEKEERGRGNFPDRFSARQFPNYSSELNVNALLLGDSALYLCASSLGSSNEQFFGPGTRLTVL.

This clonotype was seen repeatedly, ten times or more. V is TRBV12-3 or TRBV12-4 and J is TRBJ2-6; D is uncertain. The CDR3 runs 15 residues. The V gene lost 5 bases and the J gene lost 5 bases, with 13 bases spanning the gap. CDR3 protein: CASSVRVSWANVLTF. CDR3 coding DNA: TGTGCCAGCAGTGTCCGGGTCTCCTGGGCCAACGTCCTGACTTTC.

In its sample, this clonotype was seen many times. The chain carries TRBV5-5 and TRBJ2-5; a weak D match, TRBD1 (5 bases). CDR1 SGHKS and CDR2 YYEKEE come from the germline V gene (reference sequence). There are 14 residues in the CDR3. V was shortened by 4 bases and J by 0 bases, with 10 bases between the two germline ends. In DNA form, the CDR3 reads TGTGCCAGCAGCAGCTACAGGTACCAAGAGACCCAGTACTTC. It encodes CASSSYRYQETQYF. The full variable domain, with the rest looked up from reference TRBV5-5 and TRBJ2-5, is DAGVTQSPTHLIKTRGQQVTLRCSPISGHKSVSWYQQVLGQGPQFIFQYYEKEERGRGNFPDRFSARQFPNYSSELNVNALLLGDSALYLCASSSYRYQETQYFGPGTRLLVL.

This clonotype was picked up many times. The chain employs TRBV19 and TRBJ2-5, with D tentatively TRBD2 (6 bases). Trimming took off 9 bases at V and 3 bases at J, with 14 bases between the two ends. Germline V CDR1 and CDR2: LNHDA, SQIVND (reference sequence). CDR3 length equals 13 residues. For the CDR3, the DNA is TGTGCCAGCACTCCCTCGGGGGAAGAGACCCAGTACTTC. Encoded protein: CASTPSGEETQYF. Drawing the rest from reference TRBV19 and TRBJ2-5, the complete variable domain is DGGITQSPKYLFRKEGQNVTLSCEQNLNHDAMYWYRQDPGQGLRLIYYSQIVNDFQKGDIAEGYSVSREKKESFPLTVTSAQKNPTAFYLCASTPSGEETQYFGPGTRLLVL.

CDR3 bases: TGCAGCTTACGGGGGGATCAATGGGGAGATACGCAGTATTTT. Its protein product is CSLRGDQWGDTQYF. The gene calls are TRBV29-1 and TRBJ2-3, with TRBD2 matching 7 bases. CDR3 size: 14 residues. Per germline, CDR1 SQVTM and CDR2 ANQGSEA. The V segment lost 8 bases and the J segment 5 bases; nucleotides outside the gene matches: 13.